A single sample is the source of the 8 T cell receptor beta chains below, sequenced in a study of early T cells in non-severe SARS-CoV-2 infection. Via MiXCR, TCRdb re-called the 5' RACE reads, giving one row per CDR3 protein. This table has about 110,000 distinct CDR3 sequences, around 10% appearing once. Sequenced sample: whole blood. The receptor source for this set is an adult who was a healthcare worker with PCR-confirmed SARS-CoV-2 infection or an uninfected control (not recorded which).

CDR3 sequence (DNA): TGCACCCGCTCCGGGACTAGCGGGGGCGAGCAGTACTTC. As protein: CTRSGTSGGEQYF. V and J are TRBV10-2 and TRBJ2-7; 14 positions match TRBD2. The V gene's germline CDR1 is WSHSY and CDR2 SAAADI. The CDR3 totals 13 residues.

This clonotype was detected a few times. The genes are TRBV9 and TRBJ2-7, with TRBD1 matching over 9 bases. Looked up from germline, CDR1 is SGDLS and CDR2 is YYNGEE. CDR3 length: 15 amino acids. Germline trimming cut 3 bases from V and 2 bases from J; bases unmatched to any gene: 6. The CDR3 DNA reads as TGTGCCAGCAGCGCGGGACAGGGTATCGCCTACGAGCAGTACTTC. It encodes CASSAGQGIAYEQYF.

CDR3 in DNA: TGTGCCATCAGTGAGTCACAGGTCAGCACCTACGAGCAGTACTTC. It yields the protein CAISESQVSTYEQYF. The genes are TRBV10-3 and TRBJ2-7; tentative D call: TRBD1 (5 bases). Between the trimmed V and J ends, which lost 0 bases and 2 bases, there was a span of 11 bases. The germline V gene has CDR1 ENHRY and CDR2 SYGVKD. CDR3 length: 15 residues.

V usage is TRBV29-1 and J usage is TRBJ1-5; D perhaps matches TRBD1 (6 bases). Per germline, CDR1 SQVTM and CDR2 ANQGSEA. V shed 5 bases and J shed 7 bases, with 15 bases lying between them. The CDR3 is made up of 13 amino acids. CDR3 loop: CSVRGGRNQPQHF. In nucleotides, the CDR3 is TGCAGCGTTAGAGGGGGTAGGAACCAGCCCCAGCATTTT.

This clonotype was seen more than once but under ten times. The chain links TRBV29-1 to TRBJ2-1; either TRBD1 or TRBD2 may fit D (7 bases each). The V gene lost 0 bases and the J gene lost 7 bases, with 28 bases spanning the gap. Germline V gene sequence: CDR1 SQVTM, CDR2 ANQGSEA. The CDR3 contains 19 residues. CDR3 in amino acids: CSVEEGQRGDYRIVNEQFF. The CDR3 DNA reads TGCAGCGTTGAAGAGGGACAGAGAGGGGACTATCGAATCGTAAATGAGCAGTTCTTC.

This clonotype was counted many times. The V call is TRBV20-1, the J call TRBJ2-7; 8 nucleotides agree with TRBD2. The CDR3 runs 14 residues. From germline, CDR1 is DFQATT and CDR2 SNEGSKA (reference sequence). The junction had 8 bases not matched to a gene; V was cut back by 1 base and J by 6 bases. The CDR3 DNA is TGCAGTGCTAGAGCCGCGAGCGGGAGTGGCGAGCAGTACTTC. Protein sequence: CSARAASGSGEQYF.

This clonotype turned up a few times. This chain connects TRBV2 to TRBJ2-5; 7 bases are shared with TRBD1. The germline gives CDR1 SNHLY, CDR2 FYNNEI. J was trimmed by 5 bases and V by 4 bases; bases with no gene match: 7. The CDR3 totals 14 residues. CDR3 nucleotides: TGTGCCAGCAGTGCGACAGGGCCTCAGGAGACCCAGTACTTC. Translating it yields CASSATGPQETQYF.

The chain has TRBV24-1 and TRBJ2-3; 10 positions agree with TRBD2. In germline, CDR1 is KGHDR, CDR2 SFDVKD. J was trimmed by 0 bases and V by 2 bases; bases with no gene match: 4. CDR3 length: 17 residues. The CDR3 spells CATSDSRTSGSTDTQYF. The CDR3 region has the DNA TGTGCCACCAGTGATTCACGGACTAGCGGAAGCACAGATACGCAGTATTTT.